Each of the 29 T cell receptor beta chains below was sequenced from the same sample in a study of blood T cell repertoires in COVID-19. Measured with immunoSEQ multiplex PCR; TCRdb has only the in-frame clones, and not every one. The sample records about 200,000 clones, about 85% being singletons. The sequenced material came from peripheral blood. The receptors derive from a man in his sixties with active or convalescent COVID-19.

This sequence joins TRBV29-1 and TRBJ1-5; perhaps TRBD1 as D (5 bases). This CDR3 has 15 amino acids. CDR1 is SQVTM, CDR2 ANQGSEA, per germline. The V end was cut by 5 bases, the J end by 2 bases, with 16 bases between. This chain's CDR3 is CSVHGGGTGNQPQHF. CDR3 sequence (DNA): TGCAGCGTTCACGGAGGAGGGACTGGCAATCAGCCCCAGCATTTT.

The J gene is TRBJ2-5, the V gene TRBV4-2; TRBD2 agrees at 12 bases. V gave up 1 base and J gave up 5 bases; unmatched junction bases: 8. Germline-derived CDR1 and CDR2 are LGHNA and YNFKEQ. The CDR3 covers 17 residues. CDR3: CASSQGLAGGQVETQYF. In DNA, the CDR3 is TGTGCCAGCAGCCAAGGTCTAGCGGGGGGGCAGGTTGAGACCCAGTACTTC.

V usage is TRBV2 and J usage is TRBJ2-7; TRBD2 agrees at 12 bases. The CDR3 is 15 residues long. After removal of 8 bases from V and 1 base from J, the junction contained 6 bases not matched to a gene. CDR1 and CDR2 (germline): SNHLY, FYNNEI. The CDR3: CASGKTSGGSYEQYF. DNA of the CDR3: TGTGCCAGCGGCAAGACTAGCGGGGGTTCCTACGAGCAGTACTTC.

V and J are TRBV29-1 and TRBJ2-7; TRBD1 matches 11 bases. The junction had 8 bases not matched to a gene; V was cut back by 6 bases and J by 4 bases. CDR1 and CDR2 from the germline V gene are SQVTM and ANQGSEA. The CDR3 runs to 14 residues. The CDR3 nucleotides read TGCAGCGTAGGACAGGGGGCGGCGATGTACGAGCAGTACTTC. It specifies CSVGQGAAMYEQYF.

The rearrangement links TRBV2 to TRBJ1-2; 10 nucleotides match TRBD1. The V segment lost 7 bases and the J segment 8 bases; nucleotides outside the gene matches: 13. Germline assignment: CDR1 SNHLY and CDR2 FYNNEI. CDR3 length equals 15 residues. This chain's CDR3 is CASNEQSGTGEGYTF. The CDR3 bases are TGTGCCAGCAACGAACAATCCGGGACAGGGGAAGGCTACACCTTC.

V is TRBV5-4 and J is TRBJ2-3, with D perhaps matching TRBD2 (7 bases). Trimming took off 4 bases at V and 8 bases at J, with 17 bases between the two ends. CDR3 size: 14 residues. Germline CDR1 and CDR2: SGHNT and YYREEE (reference sequence). In nucleotides, the CDR3 is TGTGCCAGCAGCCTGACGGGGGGCGCCATTACGCAGTATTTT. It encodes CASSLTGGAITQYF.

The V gene is TRBV5-6, the J gene TRBJ1-1; no clear D. From germline, CDR1 is SGHDT and CDR2 YYEEEE. Trimming pared 4 bases from V and 2 bases from J, leaving 12 bases between. The CDR3 is made up of 14 amino acids. The CDR3 here is CASSRISRNTEAFF. CDR3 sequence (DNA): TGTGCCAGCAGCCGAATCTCGAGAAACACTGAAGCTTTCTTT. The variable domain in full, with the rest retrieved from reference TRBV5-6 and TRBJ1-1, is DAGVTQSPTHLIKTRGQQVTLRCSPKSGHDTVSWYQQALGQGPQFIFQYYEEEERQRGNFPDRFSGHQFPNYSSELNVNALLLGDSALYLCASSRISRNTEAFFGQGTRLTVV.

This chain links TRBV11-1 with TRBJ1-1; 8 positions agree with TRBD1. The V gene end was trimmed by 7 bases and the J gene end by 1 base; junction bases not matched to a gene: 11. CDR1 is SGHAT, CDR2 FQDESV, per germline (reference sequence). The CDR3 runs 16 residues. The CDR3 DNA reads as TGTGCCAGCACCCCCGGACAGGGCCACTCGAACACTGAAGCTTTCTTT. Its protein is CASTPGQGHSNTEAFF.

CDR3 in amino acids: CAISEGSGSYNEQFF. CDR3 DNA: TGTGCCATCAGTGAGGGATCAGGTTCCTACAATGAGCAGTTCTTC. This chain joins TRBV10-3 and TRBJ2-1; D not certain. The CDR3 spans 15 residues. Trimming shortened V by 2 bases and J by 1 base, and 9 bases separated the two germline ends. Germline V gives CDR1 ENHRY, CDR2 SYGVKD.

This sequence joins TRBV14 and TRBJ1-2; no firm D call. The germline gives CDR1 SGHDN, CDR2 FVKESK. V lost 0 bases and J lost 5, with 13 bases in between. There are 15 residues in the CDR3. DNA for the CDR3: TGTGCCAGCAGCCAAGATCTCGGCCCGCGGTATGGCTACACCTTC. This sequence encodes CASSQDLGPRYGYTF.

The chain links TRBV9 to TRBJ1-2, with 10 bases matching TRBD1. V dropped 3 bases and J dropped 4; count of bases not matched to a gene: 15. Looked up from germline, CDR1 is SGDLS and CDR2 is YYNGEE. CDR3 size: 18 residues. CDR3 sequence (DNA): TGTGCCAGCAGCGCACACCGGGACAGGGGTGTTGGAGGCTATGGCTACACCTTC. Translation gives CASSAHRDRGVGGYGYTF.

This chain connects TRBV20-1 to TRBJ2-5; 8 positions agree with TRBD2. This CDR3 contains 15 residues. With 3 bases clipped from V and 2 bases from J, the junction kept 8 bases outside the gene matches. CDR1 is DFQATT, CDR2 SNEGSKA, per germline (reference sequence). CDR3 sequence (DNA): TGCAGTGCTAGTAAAGCGGGGACTAGGCAAGAGACCCAGTACTTC. It is translated as CSASKAGTRQETQYF.

The chain employs TRBV28 and TRBJ2-3; D gene unclear. The length of the CDR3 is 14 residues. Germline V CDR1 and CDR2: MDHEN, SYDVKM. Between the trimmed V and J ends, which lost 4 bases and 0 bases, there was a span of 8 bases. The CDR3 DNA reads TGTGCCAGCAGTTCTCAGATGAGCACAGATACGCAGTATTTT. It encodes CASSSQMSTDTQYF.

The gene calls are TRBV6-5 and TRBJ2-7; possibly TRBD2 for D (5 bases). V lost 7 bases to trimming and J lost 4 bases, with 8 bases between them. The V gene's germline CDR1 is MNHEY and CDR2 SVGAGI. The CDR3 spans 11 residues. CDR3 coding DNA: TGTGCCAGCACCGAGGGATACGAGCAGTACTTC. Protein product: CASTEGYEQYF.

This chain links TRBV5-1 with TRBJ2-1, with 10 bases that match TRBD1. With V trimmed by 0 bases and J by 8 bases, 5 bases remained unmatched. CDR3 length: 15 residues. CDR1 SGHRS and CDR2 YFSETQ come from the germline V gene. The CDR3, as DNA: TGCGCCAGCAGCTTGGGGACAGGGGGATTGGATGAGCAGTTCTTC. Translation: CASSLGTGGLDEQFF. Variable domain in full (rest from reference TRBV5-1 and TRBJ2-1): KAGVTQTPRYLIKTRGQQVTLSCSPISGHRSVSWYQQTPGQGLQFLFEYFSETQRNKGNFPGRFSGRQFSNSRSEMNVSTLELGDSALYLCASSLGTGGLDEQFFGPGTRLTVL.

This clone was counted once. The chain combines TRBV20-1 with TRBJ1-2, with D possibly matching TRBD1 (6 bases). CDR3 length: 11 amino acids. Germline values: CDR1 DFQATT, CDR2 SNEGSKA (reference sequence). Between the trimmed V and J ends, which lost 3 bases and 8 bases, there was a span of 10 bases. This CDR3 reads CSASTGTGYTF. The CDR3 DNA follows: TGCAGTGCTAGCACAGGGACCGGCTACACCTTC.

This clone was detected once. The V gene is TRBV5-1, the J gene TRBJ1-1; 7 bases are shared with TRBD1. The CDR3 is 11 residues long. Germline CDR1 reads SGHRS; CDR2 reads YFSETQ. V trimming: 6 bases; J trimming: 8 bases; junction bases outside the gene matches: 4. The CDR3 loop is CASTRQGEAFF. The CDR3, as DNA: TGCGCCAGCACCCGACAGGGCGAAGCTTTCTTT.

The genes are TRBV6-5 and TRBJ2-7; TRBD2 might be the D (5 bases). Germline loops: CDR1 MNHEY, CDR2 SVGAGI. The CDR3 loop spans 13 amino acids. V was clipped by 6 bases and J by 1 base, with 10 bases between them. CDR3: CASSGPGSYEQYF. CDR3 in DNA: TGTGCCAGCAGCGGCCCGGGGTCCTACGAGCAGTACTTC.

The genes are TRBV7-3 and TRBJ2-3, with D possibly being TRBD1 (5 bases). CDR1 SGHTA and CDR2 FQGTGA come from the germline V gene. Trimming shortened V by 5 bases and J by 5 bases, and 11 bases separated the two germline ends. The CDR3 runs to 13 residues. The CDR3 reads CASSRSQGDTQYF. The CDR3 region has the DNA TGTGCCAGCAGCCGGTCTCAGGGAGATACGCAGTATTTT.

The chain employs TRBV4-1 and TRBJ2-2, with D perhaps matching TRBD2 (5 bases). V dropped 4 bases and J dropped 4 bases, with 13 bases sitting between them. This CDR3 spans 15 amino acids. Germline V gives CDR1 MGHRA, CDR2 YSYEKL. The CDR3 spells CASSPGRRRTGELFF. CDR3 coding DNA: TGCGCCAGCAGCCCCGGCAGGAGGCGCACCGGGGAGCTGTTTTTT.

The chain joins TRBV10-3 to TRBJ1-1; D ambiguous. Germline V gene lookup returns CDR1 ENHRY and CDR2 SYGVKD. V shed 1 base and J shed 0 bases, with 6 bases lying between them. The CDR3 has 14 amino acids. CDR3 sequence (DNA): TGTGCCATCAGTGAGTTCCTGTTGAACACTGAAGCTTTCTTT. Translating gives CAISEFLLNTEAFF.

The V call is TRBV5-1, the J call TRBJ1-1; a possible D gene is TRBD1 (6 bases). The CDR3 has 14 residues. The germline CDR1 and CDR2 sequences are SGHRS and YFSETQ. The V gene lost 4 bases and the J gene lost 3 bases, with 13 bases spanning the gap. In DNA form, the CDR3 reads TGCGCCAGCAGCGCGAGCGGGGGGCACACTGAAGCTTTCTTT. As protein: CASSASGGHTEAFF.

This clone showed up just a few times. The chain uses TRBV15 and TRBJ1-4, with 7 bases identical to TRBD1. The CDR3 consists of 15 residues. Germline V gene lookup returns CDR1 LNHNV and CDR2 YYDKDF (reference sequence). Unmatched junction bases numbered 8, after V lost 5 bases and J lost 5 bases. CDR3 in amino acids: CATSPWGQSNEKLFF. DNA of the CDR3: TGTGCCACCAGCCCTTGGGGACAGTCAAATGAAAAACTGTTTTTT.

The chain couples TRBV11-2 to TRBJ1-1; possibly TRBD1 for D (6 bases). Germline CDR1 reads SGHAT; CDR2 reads FQNNGV. The CDR3 extends over 14 amino acids. Between the trimmed V and J ends, which lost 3 bases and 11 bases, there was a span of 19 bases. CDR3 amino acids: CASSFTGNPSGAFF. The CDR3 DNA follows: TGTGCCAGCAGCTTCACAGGGAACCCATCTGGGGCTTTCTTT. The full variable domain, in which reference TRBV11-2 and TRBJ1-1 provide the parts outside the CDR3, is EAGVAQSPRYKIIEKRQSVAFWCNPISGHATLYWYQQILGQGPKLLIQFQNNGVVDDSQLPKDRFSAERLKGVDSTLKIQPAKLEDSAVYLCASSFTGNPSGAFFGQGTRLTVV.

V is TRBV2 and J is TRBJ1-2; 9 nucleotides line up with TRBD1. This CDR3 comprises 15 residues. V lost 6 bases, J lost 2 bases, and 7 bases stayed unmatched. From germline, CDR1 is SNHLY and CDR2 FYNNEI. CDR3 nucleotides: TGTGCCAGCAGAGGTCCCGGGACAGGGAACTATGGCTACACCTTC. Protein sequence: CASRGPGTGNYGYTF.

The chain is built from TRBV7-9 and TRBJ2-7, with D possibly TRBD2 on 5 matching bases. This CDR3 comprises 13 residues. V dropped 4 bases and J dropped 5 bases, with 12 bases sitting between them. Germline V gene lookup returns CDR1 SEHNR and CDR2 FQNEAQ (reference sequence). CDR3 in amino acids: CASSSRWGDEQYF. DNA for the CDR3: TGTGCCAGCAGCTCCCGGTGGGGAGACGAGCAGTACTTC.

This chain links TRBV2 with TRBJ1-5; 7 bases align to TRBD1. Germline trimming cut 6 bases from V and 5 bases from J; bases unmatched to any gene: 7. The CDR3 runs to 14 residues. In germline, CDR1 is SNHLY, CDR2 FYNNEI. CDR3 in amino acids: CASSQGVNDQPQHF. The CDR3 DNA is TGTGCCAGCAGCCAGGGGGTGAATGATCAGCCCCAGCATTTT.

This chain uses TRBV6-6 with TRBJ1-2, with TRBD1 matching over 7 bases. Germline V CDR1 and CDR2: MNHNY, SVGAGI (reference sequence). J lost 8 bases, V lost 2 bases, and 8 bases had no gene match. This CDR3 is built from 14 residues. Written as DNA, the CDR3 is TGTGCCAGCAGTTACGTGCACAGGGGAGGCGGCTACACCTTC. Translating it yields CASSYVHRGGGYTF.

J is TRBJ1-6 and V is TRBV3-1 (or the pseudogene TRBV3-2); possible D gene TRBD1, 6 bases. CDR3 length equals 12 residues. Trimming took off 8 bases at V and 4 bases at J, with 6 bases between the two ends. Germline CDR1 is LGHDT and CDR2 is YNNKEL (reference sequence). CDR3 protein: CASGQYNSPLHF. CDR3 in DNA: TGTGCCAGCGGACAGTATAATTCACCCCTCCACTTT.